The sequence of this T cell receptor beta chain was determined in a study of response to subunit inactivated influenza vaccine. TCRdb re-called the RT-PCR reads through MiXCR, storing one row per CDR3 protein. The sample includes hundreds of thousands of distinct CDR3 sequences, approximately 10% of them seen just once. The CDR3 has 15 residues. Germline V CDR1 and CDR2: LNHDA, SQIVND (reference sequence). Trimming removed 2 bases at V and 6 bases at J, with 13 bases between. J is TRBJ2-2 and V is TRBV19; D perhaps matches TRBD2 (6 bases). The material was PBMCs from blood, obtained roughly 48 days after vaccination. The source of this sequence is a middle-aged man who received an inactivated influenza vaccine. The CDR3 DNA is TGTGCCAGTAGTATACGGGGAGGAGCGGCCGGGGAGCTGTTTTTT. Translated: CASSIRGGAAGELFF.